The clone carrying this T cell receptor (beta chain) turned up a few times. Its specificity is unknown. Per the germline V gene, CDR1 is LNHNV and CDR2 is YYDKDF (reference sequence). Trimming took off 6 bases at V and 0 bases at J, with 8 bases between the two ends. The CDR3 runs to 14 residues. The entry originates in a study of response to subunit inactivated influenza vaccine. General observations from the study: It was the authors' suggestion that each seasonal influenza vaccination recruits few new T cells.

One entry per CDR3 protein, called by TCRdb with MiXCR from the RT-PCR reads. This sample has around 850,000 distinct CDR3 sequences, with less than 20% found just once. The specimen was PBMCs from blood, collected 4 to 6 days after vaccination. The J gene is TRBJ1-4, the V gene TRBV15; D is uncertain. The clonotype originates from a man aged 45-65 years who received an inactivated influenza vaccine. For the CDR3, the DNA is TGTGCCACCAGAAAGGGAGCAACTAATGAAAAACTGTTTTTT. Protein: CATRKGATNEKLFF.